This entry is about one TCR beta chain. Its antigen is not identified. The PCR was carried out with 60 Vbeta primers and 13 Jbeta primers. The assay was immunoSEQ multiplex PCR, and TCRdb's table has in-frame clones only and misses some. The table has 250,000 to 350,000 clones, 70% to 90% seen once. The record originates from a study of cytomegalovirus exposure and HLA in healthy donors. The study, taken as a whole, reports: The records held CMV serostatus as the only immune exposure information.

Trimming left V 6 bases short and J 1 base short, with 12 bases between. Germline V gene sequence: CDR1 MNHEY, CDR2 SVGAGI. The CDR3 runs 15 residues. The chain combines TRBV6-5 with TRBJ2-2; the D gene is possibly TRBD1 (6 bases). The origin of this receptor is a man aged 40-49 years in good health and CMV-seropositive. Sequenced input: PBMCs. The CDR3 sequence is CASRRYRENTGELFF. CDR3 bases: TGTGCCAGCAGAAGGTACAGGGAGAACACCGGGGAGCTGTTTTTT.